This entry features one TCR beta chain sequence. TCRdb itself ran the 5' RACE reads through MiXCR, one entry per CDR3 protein. The table lists 1.5 million to 2 million distinct CDR3 sequences, about 31% of them singletons, with 0.27% in the top ten. The germline V gene has CDR1 ENHRY and CDR2 SYGVKD. Unmatched junction bases numbered 5, after V lost 5 bases and J lost 2 bases. The CDR3 totals 16 residues. The entry originates in a study of identical twins. The source of this sequence is a newborn girl in good health. Sequences were obtained from cord blood. This chain links TRBV10-3 with TRBJ2-2, with 10 positions matching TRBD2. Here the CDR3 DNA reads TGTGCCATCAGTAGCGGGGGGGCTCTCAACACCGGGGAGCTGTTTTTT. Translating gives CAISSGGALNTGELFF.